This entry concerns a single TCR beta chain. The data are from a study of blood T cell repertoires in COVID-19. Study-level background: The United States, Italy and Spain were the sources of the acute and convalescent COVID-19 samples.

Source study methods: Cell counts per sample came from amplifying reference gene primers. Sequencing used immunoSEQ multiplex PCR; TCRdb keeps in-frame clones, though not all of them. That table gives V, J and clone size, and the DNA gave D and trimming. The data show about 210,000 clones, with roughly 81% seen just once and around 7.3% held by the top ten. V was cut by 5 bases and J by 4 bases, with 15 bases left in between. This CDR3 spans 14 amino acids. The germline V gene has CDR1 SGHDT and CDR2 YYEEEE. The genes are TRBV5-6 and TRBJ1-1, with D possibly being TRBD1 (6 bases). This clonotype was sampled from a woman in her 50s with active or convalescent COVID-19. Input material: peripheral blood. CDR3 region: CASSLTGVVTEAFF. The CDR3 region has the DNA TGTGCCAGCAGTCTGACAGGTGTCGTCACTGAAGCTTTCTTT.